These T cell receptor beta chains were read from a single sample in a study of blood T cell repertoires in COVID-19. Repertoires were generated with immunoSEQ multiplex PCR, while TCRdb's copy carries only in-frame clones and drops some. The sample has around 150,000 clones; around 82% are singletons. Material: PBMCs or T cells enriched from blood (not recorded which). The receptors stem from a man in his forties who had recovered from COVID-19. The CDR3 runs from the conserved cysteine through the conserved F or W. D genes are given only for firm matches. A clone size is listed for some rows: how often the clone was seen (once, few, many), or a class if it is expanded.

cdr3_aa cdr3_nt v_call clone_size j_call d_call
CASSGRDRGPRGITCYGYTF TGTGCCAGCAGCGGAAGGGACAGGGGGCCTCGCGGTATAACTTGCTATGGCTACACCTTC TRBV11-3 - TRBJ1-2 TRBD1
CSVGASTEAFF TGCAGCGTAGGGGCGAGCACTGAAGCTTTCTTT TRBV29-1 - TRBJ1-1 -
CASRRYQRCGTEAFF TGCGCCAGCAGGAGATACCAGAGGTGTGGCACTGAAGCTTTCTTT TRBV23-1 - TRBJ1-1 -
CASSSTMNTGELFF TGTGCCAGCAGTTCGACTATGAACACCGGGGAGCTGTTTTTT TRBV6-5 - TRBJ2-2 -
CASARLGRGPIPAYEQYF TGTGCCAGCGCGAGACTAGGAAGGGGCCCCATACCAGCCTACGAGCAGTACTTC TRBV14 - TRBJ2-7 -
CASSRQGREGETQYF TGTGCCAGCAGCAGACAGGGGCGAGAGGGGGAGACCCAGTACTTC TRBV6-5 - TRBJ2-5 TRBD1
CASSPRGQVWEKLFF TGTGCCAGCAGCCCCCGGGGACAGGTTTGGGAAAAACTGTTTTTT TRBV9 - TRBJ1-4 TRBD1
CASSQGKRGGHQETQYF TGTGCCAGCAGCCAAGGAAAGCGGGGGGGCCACCAAGAGACCCAGTACTTC TRBV14 - TRBJ2-5 TRBD2
CASGGLANTGELFF TGTGCCAGTGGAGGGCTCGCGAACACCGGGGAGCTGTTTTTT TRBV25-1 - TRBJ2-2 -
CASKGQGTLNGYTF TGTGCCAGCAAGGGACAGGGAACCCTAAACGGCTACACCTTC TRBV14 few TRBJ1-2 TRBD1
CASRTDPTKGGTGELFF TGTGCCAGTAGAACGGACCCCACGAAGGGAGGCACCGGGGAGCTGTTTTTT TRBV19 once TRBJ2-2 -
CASSAGGYEQYF TGTGCCAGCAGTGCAGGGGGATACGAGCAGTACTTC TRBV2 - TRBJ2-7 TRBD1
CAWFRTAGPLHF TGTGCCTGGTTCCGGACAGCCGGCCCCCTCCACTTT TRBV30 once TRBJ1-6 -
CASSPPWTGLGNEQFF TGTGCCAGCAGCCCGCCCTGGACAGGCCTTGGGAATGAGCAGTTCTTC TRBV7-9 - TRBJ2-1 TRBD1
CASSLGTSRNEQFF TGCGCCAGCAGCTTGGGGACTAGCAGGAATGAGCAGTTCTTC TRBV5-1 - TRBJ2-1 TRBD2
CASSLGPLQGNEKLFF TGCGCCAGCAGCCTGGGGCCTCTTCAGGGAAATGAAAAACTGTTTTTT TRBV5-1 - TRBJ1-4 -
CASSSDRNQPQHF TGTGCCAGCAGTTCTGACAGGAATCAGCCCCAGCATTTT TRBV2 once TRBJ1-5 -
CASSFGQAVNEKLFF TGTGCCAGCAGTTTCGGACAGGCAGTTAATGAAAAACTGTTTTTT TRBV7-6 - TRBJ1-4 TRBD1
CATSVEVGSPLHF TGTGCCACCTCGGTGGAGGTGGGTTCACCCCTCCACTTT TRBV10-3 - TRBJ1-6 -
CASGLSTSGTDTQYF TGTGCTAGTGGTTTGTCCACCTCAGGGACAGATACGCAGTATTTT TRBV12-5 - TRBJ2-3 -
CASSLGDRDNEKLFF TGTGCCAGCAGCTTGGGGGACAGAGATAATGAAAAACTGTTTTTT TRBV7-9 - TRBJ1-4 TRBD1
CASSLSGPRGGYTF TGTGCCAGCAGCTTGTCTGGTCCAAGGGGTGGCTACACCTTC TRBV11-2 - TRBJ1-2 -
CASSPTGFTEAFF TGTGCCAGCAGCCCAACAGGGTTCACTGAAGCTTTCTTT TRBV11-2 - TRBJ1-1 -
CASSLWQGTRGTEAFF TGTGCCAGCAGCTTATGGCAGGGGACCCGTGGCACTGAAGCTTTCTTT TRBV7-3 - TRBJ1-1 -
CASSLEETALYGYTF TGTGCCAGCAGCCTCGAAGAGACAGCGCTTTATGGCTACACCTTC TRBV9 - TRBJ1-2 -
CASSQEGGRTFQETQYF TGCGCCAGCAGCCAAGAAGGGGGTCGGACTTTTCAAGAGACCCAGTACTTC TRBV4-1 few TRBJ2-5 -
CASSRAGAYNEQFF TGTGCCAGCAGTCGAGCAGGGGCGTACAATGAGCAGTTCTTC TRBV13 - TRBJ2-1 -
CAISELPGETEAFF TGTGCCATCAGTGAGCTCCCAGGGGAAACTGAAGCTTTCTTT TRBV10-3 - TRBJ1-1 -
CASRDAPGRGTTGNTIYF TGTGCCAGTAGAGATGCCCCGGGCCGGGGAACCACCGGAAACACCATATATTTT TRBV19 - TRBJ1-3 -
CASSIITGGGGYTF TGTGCCAGCAGTATTATCACAGGGGGTGGCGGCTACACCTTC TRBV2 - TRBJ1-2 TRBD1
CASSGLNIQYF TGTGCCAGTAGTGGGCTAAACATTCAGTACTTC TRBV19 - TRBJ2-4 -
CASSGNRGLSGELFF TGTGCCAGCAGTGGGAACAGGGGGCTTTCCGGGGAGCTGTTTTTT TRBV2 - TRBJ2-2 TRBD1
CASKGQGYQPQHF TGTGCCAGCAAAGGACAGGGTTATCAGCCCCAGCATTTT TRBV27 few TRBJ1-5 TRBD1
CASSSTGSKQYF TGTGCCAGCAGTTCAACAGGGTCTAAGCAGTACTTC TRBV12-3/TRBV12-4 - TRBJ2-7 -
CASSFGGVYTDTQYF TGTGCCAGCAGCTTCGGCGGGGTGTACACAGATACGCAGTATTTT TRBV5-4 - TRBJ2-3 -
CASSLHSNSYGYTF TGTGCCAGCAGCTTACACAGTAACTCCTATGGCTACACCTTC TRBV5-4 - TRBJ1-2 -
CASSLAAGTEAFF TGCGCCAGCAGCTTGGCGGCAGGCACTGAAGCTTTCTTT TRBV5-1 - TRBJ1-1 -
CASSLGRGSNYGYTF TGTGCCAGCAGCTTAGGCCGGGGGTCGAACTATGGCTACACCTTC TRBV7-9 - TRBJ1-2 -
CASSLRADYTF TGTGCCAGCAGCTTAAGGGCAGACTACACCTTC TRBV7-3 - TRBJ1-2 -
CASSLGGNLEGYTF TGTGCCAGCAGCTTGGGCGGGAACCTAGAGGGCTACACCTTC TRBV5-8 - TRBJ1-2 -
CASSETRGQKGQPQHF TGTGCCAGCAGTGAAACTCGTGGACAAAAGGGTCAGCCCCAGCATTTT TRBV6-1 few TRBJ1-5 -
CASSVLGVGSPLHF TGTGCCAGCAGCGTACTCGGGGTAGGTTCACCCCTCCACTTT TRBV9 - TRBJ1-6 -
CATSGGEGEGSNQPQHF TGTGCCACCAGTGGTGGGGAGGGGGAAGGTAGCAATCAGCCCCAGCATTTT TRBV24-1 - TRBJ1-5 -
CASSLFNTGFGYTF TGTGCCAGCAGCTTATTCAATACAGGGTTCGGCTACACCTTC TRBV7-9 few TRBJ1-2 -
CATSRDSLSAGYGYTF TGTGCCACCAGCAGAGATAGCCTCTCGGCCGGCTATGGCTACACCTTC TRBV15 many TRBJ1-2 -
CASSESTAGGRSTDTQYF TGCGCCAGCAGTGAGTCGACGGCAGGGGGTAGATCCACAGATACGCAGTATTTT TRBV10-2 - TRBJ2-3 TRBD1
CASSFLTGSGGYEQYF TGTGCCAGCAGCTTCCTTACGGGGTCAGGGGGTTACGAGCAGTACTTC TRBV7-2 - TRBJ2-7 TRBD1
CASSPALAGGNTEAFF TGTGCCAGCTCACCAGCCCTGGCAGGGGGGAACACTGAAGCTTTCTTT TRBV18 - TRBJ1-1 TRBD1
CASSKGEQGLNQPQHF TGTGCCAGCAGCAAAGGGGAACAGGGACTAAATCAGCCCCAGCATTTT TRBV21-1 few TRBJ1-5 -
CAWRPPDRAYNEQFF TGTGCCTGGAGACCCCCGGACAGGGCCTACAATGAGCAGTTCTTC TRBV30 - TRBJ2-1 TRBD1
CASSIPGRGRLEKLFF TGTGCCAGTAGTATCCCGGGCAGGGGACGACTTGAAAAACTGTTTTTT TRBV19 - TRBJ1-4 -
CARSSEGGAGNEQFF TGTGCCAGAAGCTCCGAAGGAGGGGCAGGAAATGAGCAGTTCTTC TRBV5-3 - TRBJ2-1 -
CASSNEGARAFF TGCGCCAGCAGCAACGAGGGGGCGAGGGCTTTCTTT TRBV5-1 - TRBJ1-1 TRBD1
CATRQGRDRGNEKLFF TGTGCCACCCGACAGGGGAGGGATCGAGGTAATGAAAAACTGTTTTTT TRBV19 many TRBJ1-4 TRBD1
CSVAGGQASYEQYF TGCAGCGTTGCCGGGGGACAGGCGTCCTACGAGCAGTACTTC TRBV29-1 few TRBJ2-7 TRBD1